This TCR beta chain was profiled in a study of shared clonotypes between healthy human individuals. In the study overall: Per donor, CD8 memory used one plate, CD8 naive used two, CD4 memory used three and CD4 naive used three.

Study-wide results and caveats: The sharing of around 5% of naive CD4 clonotypes was seen across a handful of donors.

Trimming removed 3 bases at V and 1 base at J, with 10 bases between. From germline, CDR1 is KGHSH and CDR2 LQKENI. The CDR3 spans 14 residues. The table lists this clone with a count of one. The antigen remains undetermined. This sample includes further DNA sequences coding for the same CDR3. Original handling: ImmunoSEQ output lacked quality scores and full-length reads, limiting matched filtering. Generated by immunoSEQ multiplex PCR, the TCRdb table keeps only in-frame clones and is missing some. That table furnishes V, J and clone size, whereas the DNA furnished D and trimming. The sample consists of roughly 1,500,000 clones, approximately 98% of them appearing once.

The sequenced sample was naive CD4+ T cells sorted from blood. Subset given: CD45RA+ positively selected. The chain carries TRBV18 and TRBJ2-7, with D possibly matching TRBD2 (5 bases). The sequence was obtained from a young man in good health. The CDR3 is CASSPDRGSYEQYF. The CDR3 DNA sequence: TGTGCCAGCTCACCCGACCGGGGTTCCTACGAGCAGTACTTC.